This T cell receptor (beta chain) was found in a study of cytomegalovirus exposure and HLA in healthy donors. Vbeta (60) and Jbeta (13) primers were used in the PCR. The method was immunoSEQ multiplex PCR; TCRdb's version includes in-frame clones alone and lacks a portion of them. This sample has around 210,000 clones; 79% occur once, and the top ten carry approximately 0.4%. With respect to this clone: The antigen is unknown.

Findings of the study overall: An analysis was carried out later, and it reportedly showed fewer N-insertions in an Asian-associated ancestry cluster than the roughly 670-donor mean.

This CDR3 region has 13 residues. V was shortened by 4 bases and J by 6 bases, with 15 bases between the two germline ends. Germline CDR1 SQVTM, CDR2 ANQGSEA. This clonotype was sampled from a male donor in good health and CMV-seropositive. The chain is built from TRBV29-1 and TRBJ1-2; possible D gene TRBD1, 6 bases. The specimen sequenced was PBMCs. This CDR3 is CSVVVGGSNGYTF. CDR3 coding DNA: TGCAGCGTTGTCGTTGGGGGCTCGAATGGCTACACCTTC.